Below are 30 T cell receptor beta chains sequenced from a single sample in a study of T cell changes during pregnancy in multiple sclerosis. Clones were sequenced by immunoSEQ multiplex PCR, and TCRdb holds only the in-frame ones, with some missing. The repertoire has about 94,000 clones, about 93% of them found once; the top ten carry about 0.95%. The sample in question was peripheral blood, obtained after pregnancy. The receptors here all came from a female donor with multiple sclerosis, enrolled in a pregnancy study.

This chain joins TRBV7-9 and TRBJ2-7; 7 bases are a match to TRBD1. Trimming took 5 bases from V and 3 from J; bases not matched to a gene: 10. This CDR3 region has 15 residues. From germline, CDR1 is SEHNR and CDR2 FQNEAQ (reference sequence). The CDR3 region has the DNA TGTGCCAGCAGCCCGACGGGACAGCCACACTACGAGCAGTACTTC. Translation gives CASSPTGQPHYEQYF.

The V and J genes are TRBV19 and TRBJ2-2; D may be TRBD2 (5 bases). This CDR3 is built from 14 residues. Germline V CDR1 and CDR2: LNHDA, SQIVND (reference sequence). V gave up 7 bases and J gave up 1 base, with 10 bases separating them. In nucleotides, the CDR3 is TGTGCCAGTACCCAGCGGATGAACACCGGGGAGCTGTTTTTT. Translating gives CASTQRMNTGELFF. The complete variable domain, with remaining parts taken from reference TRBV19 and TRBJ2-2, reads DGGITQSPKYLFRKEGQNVTLSCEQNLNHDAMYWYRQDPGQGLRLIYYSQIVNDFQKGDIAEGYSVSREKKESFPLTVTSAQKNPTAFYLCASTQRMNTGELFFGEGSRLTVL.

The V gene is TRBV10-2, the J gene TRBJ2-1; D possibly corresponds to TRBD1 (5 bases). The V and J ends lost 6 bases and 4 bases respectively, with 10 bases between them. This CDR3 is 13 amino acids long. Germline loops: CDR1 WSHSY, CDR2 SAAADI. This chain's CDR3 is CASSRDSYNEQFF. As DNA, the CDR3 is TGCGCCAGCAGCCGAGACAGTTACAATGAGCAGTTCTTC.

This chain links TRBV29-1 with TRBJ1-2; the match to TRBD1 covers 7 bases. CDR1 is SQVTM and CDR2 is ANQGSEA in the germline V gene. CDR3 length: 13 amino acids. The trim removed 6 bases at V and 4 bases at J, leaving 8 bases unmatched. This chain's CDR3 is CSVQGQTFYGYTF. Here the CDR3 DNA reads TGCAGCGTCCAGGGACAGACCTTCTATGGCTACACCTTC.

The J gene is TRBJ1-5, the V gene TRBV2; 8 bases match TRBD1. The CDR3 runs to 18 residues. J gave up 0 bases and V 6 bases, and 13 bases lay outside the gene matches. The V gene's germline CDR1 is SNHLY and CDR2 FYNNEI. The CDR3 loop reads CASRARALQGDSNQPQHF. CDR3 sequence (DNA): TGTGCCAGCAGGGCCAGAGCCCTACAGGGGGATAGCAATCAGCCCCAGCATTTT.

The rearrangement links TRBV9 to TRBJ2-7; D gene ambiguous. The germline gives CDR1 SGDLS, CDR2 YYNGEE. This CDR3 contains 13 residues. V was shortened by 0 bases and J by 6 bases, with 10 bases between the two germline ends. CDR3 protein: CASSVGGRSEQYF. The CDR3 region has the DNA TGTGCCAGCAGCGTAGGCGGTAGATCCGAGCAGTACTTC.

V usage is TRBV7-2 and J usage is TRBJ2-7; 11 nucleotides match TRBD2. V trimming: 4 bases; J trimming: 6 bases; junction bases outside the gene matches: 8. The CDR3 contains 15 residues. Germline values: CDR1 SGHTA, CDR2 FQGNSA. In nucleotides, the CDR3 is TGTGCCAGCAGCTCCTTAGCGGGAGGGACGGGCGAGCAGTACTTC. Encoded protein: CASSSLAGGTGEQYF.

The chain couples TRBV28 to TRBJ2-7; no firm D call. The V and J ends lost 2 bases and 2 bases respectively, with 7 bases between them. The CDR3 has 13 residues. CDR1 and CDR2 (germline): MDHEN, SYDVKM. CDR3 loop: CASSLVPTYEQYF. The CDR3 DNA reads TGTGCCAGCAGTTTAGTCCCCACCTACGAGCAGTACTTC.

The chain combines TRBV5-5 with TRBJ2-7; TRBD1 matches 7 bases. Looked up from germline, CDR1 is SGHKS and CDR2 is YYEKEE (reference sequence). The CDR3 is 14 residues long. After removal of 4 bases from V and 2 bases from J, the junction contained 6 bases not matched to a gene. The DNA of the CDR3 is TGTGCCAGCAGCCCCGCCGGGACAGCCTACGAGCAGTACTTC. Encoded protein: CASSPAGTAYEQYF.

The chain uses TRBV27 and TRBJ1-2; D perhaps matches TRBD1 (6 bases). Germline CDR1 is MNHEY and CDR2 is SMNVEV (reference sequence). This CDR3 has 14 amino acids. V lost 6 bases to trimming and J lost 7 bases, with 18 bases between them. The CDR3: CASSPDRPGPGYTF. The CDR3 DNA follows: TGTGCCAGCAGCCCCGACAGGCCCGGACCTGGCTACACCTTC.

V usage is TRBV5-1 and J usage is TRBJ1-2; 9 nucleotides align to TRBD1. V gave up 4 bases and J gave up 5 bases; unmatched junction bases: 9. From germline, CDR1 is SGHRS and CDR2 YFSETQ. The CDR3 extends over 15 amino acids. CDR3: CASSLDGQGMYGYTF. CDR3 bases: TGCGCCAGCAGCCTAGACGGACAGGGGATGTATGGCTACACCTTC.

CDR3 nucleotide sequence: TGTGCCAGCAGCCAAGATCGGAGGGGAGGCACTGAAGCTTTCTTT. Translated, it gives CASSQDRRGGTEAFF. The chain combines TRBV4-2 with TRBJ1-1; D may be TRBD1 (5 bases). Trimming removed 0 bases at V and 4 bases at J, with 12 bases between. In germline, CDR1 is LGHNA, CDR2 YNFKEQ. The CDR3 has 15 residues.

This CDR3 reads CASSLALGQAIYEQYF. The CDR3 nucleotides are TGTGCCAGCTCCCTCGCCCTAGGACAGGCAATCTACGAGCAGTACTTC. The V and J genes are TRBV6-6 and TRBJ2-7, with 7 bases lining up with TRBD1. This CDR3 spans 16 amino acids. CDR1 and CDR2 (germline): MNHNY, SVGAGI (reference sequence). V shed 8 bases and J 3 bases; nucleotides not matched to a gene: 16.

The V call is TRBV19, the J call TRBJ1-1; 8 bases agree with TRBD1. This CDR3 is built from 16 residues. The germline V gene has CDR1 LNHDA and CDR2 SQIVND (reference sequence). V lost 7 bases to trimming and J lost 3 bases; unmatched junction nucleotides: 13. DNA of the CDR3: TGTGCCAGTACTCGACAGGGGATTTTTAGGGACACTGAAGCTTTCTTT. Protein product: CASTRQGIFRDTEAFF.

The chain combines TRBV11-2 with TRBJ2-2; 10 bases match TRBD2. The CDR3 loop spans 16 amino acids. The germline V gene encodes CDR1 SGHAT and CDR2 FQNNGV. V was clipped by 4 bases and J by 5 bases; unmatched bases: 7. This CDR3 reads CASSSPRAGGTGELFF. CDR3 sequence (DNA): TGTGCCAGCAGCTCACCGAGAGCGGGAGGGACCGGGGAGCTGTTTTTT.

The CDR3: CASGPTRSFYEQYF. DNA of the CDR3: TGTGCCAGCGGTCCGACTCGATCGTTCTACGAGCAGTACTTC. The chain couples TRBV7-8 to TRBJ2-7; D remains ambiguous. The CDR3 contains 14 residues. The V and J ends lost 8 bases and 3 bases respectively, with 17 bases between them. CDR1 is SGHVS and CDR2 is FQNEAQ in the germline V gene.

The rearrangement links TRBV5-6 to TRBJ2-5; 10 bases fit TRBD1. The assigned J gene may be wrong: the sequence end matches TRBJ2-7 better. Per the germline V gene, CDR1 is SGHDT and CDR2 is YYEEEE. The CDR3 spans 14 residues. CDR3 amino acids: CASSFGTGAYEQYF. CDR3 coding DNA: TGTGCCAGCAGCTTCGGGACAGGGGCCTACGAGCAGTACTTC.

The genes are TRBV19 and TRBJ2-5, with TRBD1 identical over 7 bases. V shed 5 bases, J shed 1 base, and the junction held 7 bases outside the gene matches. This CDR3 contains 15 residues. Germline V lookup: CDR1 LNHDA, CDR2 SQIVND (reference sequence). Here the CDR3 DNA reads TGTGCCAGTAGTGAGTGGACAGGCGTCCAAGAGACCCAGTACTTC. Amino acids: CASSEWTGVQETQYF.

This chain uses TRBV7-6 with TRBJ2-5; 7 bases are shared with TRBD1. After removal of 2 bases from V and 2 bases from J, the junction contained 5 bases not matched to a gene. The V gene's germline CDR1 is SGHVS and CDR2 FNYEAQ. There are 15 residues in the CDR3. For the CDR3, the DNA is TGTGCCAGCAGCTTATTACGGACAGGACAAGAGACCCAGTACTTC. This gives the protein CASSLLRTGQETQYF.

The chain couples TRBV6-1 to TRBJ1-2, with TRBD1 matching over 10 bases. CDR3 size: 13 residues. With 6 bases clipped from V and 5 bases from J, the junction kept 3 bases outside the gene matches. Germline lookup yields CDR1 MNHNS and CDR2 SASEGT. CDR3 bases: TGTGCCAGCAGCCGGGACAGGGGATATGGCTACACCTTC. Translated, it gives CASSRDRGYGYTF.

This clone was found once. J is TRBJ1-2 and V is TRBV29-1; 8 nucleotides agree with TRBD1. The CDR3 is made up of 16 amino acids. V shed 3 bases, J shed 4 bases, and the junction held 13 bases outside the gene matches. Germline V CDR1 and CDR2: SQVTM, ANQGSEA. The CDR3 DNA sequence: TGCAGCGTTGATGGGACAGGAACCCCAATAAGCTATGGCTACACCTTC. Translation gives CSVDGTGTPISYGYTF.

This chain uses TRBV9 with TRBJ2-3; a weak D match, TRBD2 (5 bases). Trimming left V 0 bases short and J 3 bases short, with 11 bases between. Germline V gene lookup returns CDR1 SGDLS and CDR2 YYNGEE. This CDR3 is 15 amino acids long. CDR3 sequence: CASSVAGTGTDTQYF. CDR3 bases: TGTGCCAGCAGCGTAGCCGGTACGGGGACAGATACGCAGTATTTT.

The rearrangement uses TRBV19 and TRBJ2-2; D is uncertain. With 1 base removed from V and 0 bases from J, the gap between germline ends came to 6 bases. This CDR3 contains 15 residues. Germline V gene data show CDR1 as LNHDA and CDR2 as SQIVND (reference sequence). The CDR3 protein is CASSIVSANTGELFF. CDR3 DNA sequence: TGTGCCAGTAGTATAGTTTCAGCGAACACCGGGGAGCTGTTTTTT.

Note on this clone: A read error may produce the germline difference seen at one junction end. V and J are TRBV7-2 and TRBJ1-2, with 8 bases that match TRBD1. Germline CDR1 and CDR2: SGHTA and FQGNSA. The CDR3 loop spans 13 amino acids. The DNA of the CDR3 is TGTGCCAGCAGCCTCAGGGGGCCCGGGGACGCCCGCTTC. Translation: CASSLRGPGDARF.

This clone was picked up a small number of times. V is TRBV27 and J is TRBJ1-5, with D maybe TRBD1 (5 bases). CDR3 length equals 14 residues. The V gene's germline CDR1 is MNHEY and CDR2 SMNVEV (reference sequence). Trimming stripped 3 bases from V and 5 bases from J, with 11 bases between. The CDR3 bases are TGTGCCAGCAGTTTCGGGGGGACCCATCAGCCCCAGCATTTT. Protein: CASSFGGTHQPQHF.

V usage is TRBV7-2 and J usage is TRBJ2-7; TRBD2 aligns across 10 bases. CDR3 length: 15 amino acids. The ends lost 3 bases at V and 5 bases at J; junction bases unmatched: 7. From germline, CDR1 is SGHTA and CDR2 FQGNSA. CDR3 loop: CASSFTRTSGNEQYF. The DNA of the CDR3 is TGTGCCAGCAGCTTCACTCGGACTAGCGGAAACGAGCAGTACTTC.

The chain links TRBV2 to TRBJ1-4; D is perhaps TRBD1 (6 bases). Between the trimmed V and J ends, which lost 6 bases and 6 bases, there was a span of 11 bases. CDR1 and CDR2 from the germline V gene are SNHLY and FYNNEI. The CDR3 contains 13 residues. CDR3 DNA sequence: TGTGCCAGCAGACAGGGAATTGATGAAAAACTGTTTTTT. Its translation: CASRQGIDEKLFF.

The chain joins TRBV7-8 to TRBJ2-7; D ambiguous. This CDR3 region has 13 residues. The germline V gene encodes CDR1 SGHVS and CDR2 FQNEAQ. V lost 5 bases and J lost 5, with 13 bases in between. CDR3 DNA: TGTGCCAGCAGCGTTACGGGTAACAACGAGCAGTACTTC. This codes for CASSVTGNNEQYF.

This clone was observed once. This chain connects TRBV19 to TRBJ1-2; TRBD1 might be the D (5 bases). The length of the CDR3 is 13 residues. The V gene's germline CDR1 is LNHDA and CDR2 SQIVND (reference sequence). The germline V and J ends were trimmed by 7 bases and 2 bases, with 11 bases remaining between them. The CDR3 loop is CASIGTPNYGYTF. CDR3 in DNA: TGTGCCAGTATCGGGACTCCCAACTATGGCTACACCTTC. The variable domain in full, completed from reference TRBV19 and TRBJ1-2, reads DGGITQSPKYLFRKEGQNVTLSCEQNLNHDAMYWYRQDPGQGLRLIYYSQIVNDFQKGDIAEGYSVSREKKESFPLTVTSAQKNPTAFYLCASIGTPNYGYTFGSGTRLTVV.

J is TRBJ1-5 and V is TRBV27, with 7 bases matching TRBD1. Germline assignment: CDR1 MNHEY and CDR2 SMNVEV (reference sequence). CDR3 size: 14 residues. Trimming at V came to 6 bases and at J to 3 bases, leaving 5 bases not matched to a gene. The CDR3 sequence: CASRPGQYNQPQHF. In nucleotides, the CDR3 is TGTGCCAGCAGACCGGGACAGTACAATCAGCCCCAGCATTTT.